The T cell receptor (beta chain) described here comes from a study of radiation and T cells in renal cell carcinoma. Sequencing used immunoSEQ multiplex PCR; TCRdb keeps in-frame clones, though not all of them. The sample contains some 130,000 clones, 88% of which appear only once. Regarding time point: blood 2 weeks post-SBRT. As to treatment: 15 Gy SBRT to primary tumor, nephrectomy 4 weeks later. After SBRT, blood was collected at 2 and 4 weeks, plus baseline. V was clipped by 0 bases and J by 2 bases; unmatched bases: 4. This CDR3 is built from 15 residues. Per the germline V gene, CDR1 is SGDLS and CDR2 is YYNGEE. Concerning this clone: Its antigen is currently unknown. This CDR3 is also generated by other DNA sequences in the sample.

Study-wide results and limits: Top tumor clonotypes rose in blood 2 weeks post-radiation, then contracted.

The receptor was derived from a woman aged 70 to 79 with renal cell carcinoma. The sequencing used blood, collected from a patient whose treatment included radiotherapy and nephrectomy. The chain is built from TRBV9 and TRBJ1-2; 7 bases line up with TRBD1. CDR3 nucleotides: TGTGCCAGCAGCGTAGGGGACAGTCGAAACTATGGCTACACCTTC. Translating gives CASSVGDSRNYGYTF.